The subject of this entry is one T cell receptor (beta chain). The data were taken from a study of blood T cell repertoires in COVID-19. Overall study context: T cells, B-cell-depleted T cells, or PBMCs provided the cDNA or gDNA that served as material.

V lost 2 bases to trimming and J lost 3 bases, with 13 bases between them. This CDR3 is 15 amino acids long. The V gene's germline CDR1 is WNHNN and CDR2 SYGVQD (reference sequence). The assay was immunoSEQ multiplex PCR, and TCRdb's table has in-frame clones only and misses some. The profile shows 150,000 to 200,000 clones, more than 85% of them singletons. This chain connects TRBV10-1 to TRBJ1-1, with D possibly TRBD1 on 5 matching bases. The material sequenced was peripheral blood. The sequence was obtained from a woman aged 25-40 years with active or convalescent COVID-19. CDR3 in amino acids: CASSERVGGDTEAFF. CDR3 nucleotides: TGCGCCAGCAGTGAGAGGGTCGGAGGGGACACTGAAGCTTTCTTT.